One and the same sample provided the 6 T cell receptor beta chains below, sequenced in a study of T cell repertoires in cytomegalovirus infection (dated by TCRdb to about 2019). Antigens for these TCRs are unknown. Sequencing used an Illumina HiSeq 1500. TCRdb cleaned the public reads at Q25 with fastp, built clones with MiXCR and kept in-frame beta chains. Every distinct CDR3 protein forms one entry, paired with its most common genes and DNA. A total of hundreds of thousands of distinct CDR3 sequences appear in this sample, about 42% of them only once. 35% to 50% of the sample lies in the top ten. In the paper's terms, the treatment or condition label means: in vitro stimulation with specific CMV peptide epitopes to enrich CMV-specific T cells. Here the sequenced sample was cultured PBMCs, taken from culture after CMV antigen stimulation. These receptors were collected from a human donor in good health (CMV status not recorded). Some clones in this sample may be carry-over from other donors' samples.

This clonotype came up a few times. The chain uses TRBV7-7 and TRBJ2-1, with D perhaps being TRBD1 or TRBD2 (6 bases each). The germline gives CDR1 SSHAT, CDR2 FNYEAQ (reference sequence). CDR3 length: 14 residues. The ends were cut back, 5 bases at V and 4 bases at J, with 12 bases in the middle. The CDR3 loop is CASSRGGGYNEQFF. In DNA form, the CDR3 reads TGTGCCAGCAGCCGTGGAGGGGGTTACAATGAGCAGTTCTTC.

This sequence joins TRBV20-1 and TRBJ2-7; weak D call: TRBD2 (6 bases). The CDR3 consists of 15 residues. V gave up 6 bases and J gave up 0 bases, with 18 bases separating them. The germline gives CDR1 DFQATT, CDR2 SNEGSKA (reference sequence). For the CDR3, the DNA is TGCAGTGCCTCGCCCACTACCGGGGGCTCCTACGAGCAGTACTTC. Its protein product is CSASPTTGGSYEQYF.

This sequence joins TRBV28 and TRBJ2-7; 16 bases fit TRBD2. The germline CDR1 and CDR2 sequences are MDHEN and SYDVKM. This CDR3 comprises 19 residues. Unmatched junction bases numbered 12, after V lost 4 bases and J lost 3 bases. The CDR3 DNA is TGTGCCAGCAGTTCCCTGGCCTGGGGACTAGCGGGGGGGCTCTACGAGCAGTACTTC. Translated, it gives CASSSLAWGLAGGLYEQYF.

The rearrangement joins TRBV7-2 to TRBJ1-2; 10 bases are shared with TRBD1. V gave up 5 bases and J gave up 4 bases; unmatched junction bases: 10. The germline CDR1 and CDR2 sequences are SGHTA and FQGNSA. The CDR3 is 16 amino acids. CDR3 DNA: TGTGCCAGCAGCGTTCCCGGGACAGGGGCAGGCTATGGCTACACCTTC. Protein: CASSVPGTGAGYGYTF.

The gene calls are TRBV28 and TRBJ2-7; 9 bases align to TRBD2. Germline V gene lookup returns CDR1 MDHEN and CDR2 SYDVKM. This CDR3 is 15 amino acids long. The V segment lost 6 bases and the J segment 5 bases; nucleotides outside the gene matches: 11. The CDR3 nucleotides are TGTGCCAGCAGGCAACCGGGACTAGCAAGCCACGAGCAGTACTTC. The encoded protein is CASRQPGLASHEQYF.

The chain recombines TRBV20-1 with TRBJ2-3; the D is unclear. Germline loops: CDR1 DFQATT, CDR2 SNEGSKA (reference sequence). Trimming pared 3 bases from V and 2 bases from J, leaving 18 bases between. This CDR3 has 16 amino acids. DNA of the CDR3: TGCAGTGCTAGTGGGCGTTCGACGGGTATCACAGATACGCAGTATTTT. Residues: CSASGRSTGITDTQYF.